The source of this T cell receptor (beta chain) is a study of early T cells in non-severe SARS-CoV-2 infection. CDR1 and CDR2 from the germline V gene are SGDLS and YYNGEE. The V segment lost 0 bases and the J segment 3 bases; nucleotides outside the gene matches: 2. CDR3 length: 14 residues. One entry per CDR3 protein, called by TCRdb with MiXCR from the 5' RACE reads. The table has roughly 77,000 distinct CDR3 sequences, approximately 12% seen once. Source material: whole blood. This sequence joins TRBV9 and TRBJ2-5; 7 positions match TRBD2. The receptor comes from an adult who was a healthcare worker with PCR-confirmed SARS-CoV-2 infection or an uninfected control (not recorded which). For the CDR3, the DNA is TGTGCCAGCAGCGTAGAGGCGGGGGAAGAGACCCAGTACTTC. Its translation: CASSVEAGEETQYF. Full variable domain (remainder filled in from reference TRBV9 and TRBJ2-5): DSGVTQTPKHLITATGQRVTLRCSPRSGDLSVYWYQQSLDQGLQFLIQYYNGEERAKGNILERFSAQQFPDLHSELNLSSLELGDSALYFCASSVEAGEETQYFGPGTRLLVL.